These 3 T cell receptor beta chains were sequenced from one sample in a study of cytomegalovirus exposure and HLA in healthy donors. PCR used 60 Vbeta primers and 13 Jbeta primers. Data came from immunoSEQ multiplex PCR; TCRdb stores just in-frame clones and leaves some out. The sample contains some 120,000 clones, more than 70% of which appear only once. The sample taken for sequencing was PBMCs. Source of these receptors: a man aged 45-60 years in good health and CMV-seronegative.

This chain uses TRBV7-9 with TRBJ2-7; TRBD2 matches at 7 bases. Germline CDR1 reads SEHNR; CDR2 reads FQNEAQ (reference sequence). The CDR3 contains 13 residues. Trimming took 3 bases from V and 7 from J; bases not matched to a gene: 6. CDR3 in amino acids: CASSFGGGREQYF. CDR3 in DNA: TGTGCCAGCAGCTTTGGGGGGGGAAGGGAGCAGTACTTC.

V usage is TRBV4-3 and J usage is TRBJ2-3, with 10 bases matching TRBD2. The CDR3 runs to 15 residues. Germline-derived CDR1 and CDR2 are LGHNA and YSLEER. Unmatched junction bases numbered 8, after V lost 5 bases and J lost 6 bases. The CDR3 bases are TGCGCCAGCAGCAAACTAGCGGGACCGGAGGATACGCAGTATTTT. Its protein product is CASSKLAGPEDTQYF.

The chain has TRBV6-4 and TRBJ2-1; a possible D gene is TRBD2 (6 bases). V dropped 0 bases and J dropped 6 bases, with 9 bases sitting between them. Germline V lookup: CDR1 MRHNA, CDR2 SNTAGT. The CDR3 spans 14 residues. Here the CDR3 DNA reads TGTGCCAGCAGTGACTCTGGGGGGTTCAATGAGCAGTTCTTC. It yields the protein CASSDSGGFNEQFF.